This entry lists 18 T cell receptor beta chains sequenced from one sample in a study of OX40 agonist ivuxolimab in advanced cancers. Generated by immunoSEQ multiplex PCR, the TCRdb table keeps only in-frame clones and is missing some. The sample yields under 20,000 clones, over 80% seen once. Specimen: CD4+ or CD8+ T cells sorted from blood, collected in a trial of the OX40 agonist ivuxolimab. These TCRs come from an adult with an advanced solid tumor such as melanoma, head and neck, liver or kidney cancer.

V and J are TRBV29-1 and TRBJ2-7, with TRBD1 matching 9 bases. CDR1 is SQVTM and CDR2 is ANQGSEA in the germline V gene. CDR3 length: 15 amino acids. Unmatched junction bases numbered 11, after V lost 4 bases and J lost 4 bases. The CDR3: CSVVWWDREAYEQYF. The CDR3 DNA is TGCAGCGTTGTATGGTGGGACAGGGAAGCGTACGAGCAGTACTTC.

The chain uses TRBV15 and TRBJ1-5; D gene ambiguous. The V gene lost 4 bases and the J gene lost 4 bases, with 8 bases spanning the gap. Germline lookup yields CDR1 LNHNV and CDR2 YYDKDF (reference sequence). The CDR3 runs to 13 residues. The CDR3 sequence is CATSTGRNQPQHF. The CDR3 coding sequence is TGTGCCACCAGCACAGGACGGAATCAGCCCCAGCATTTT.

The gene calls are TRBV7-9 and TRBJ1-1; D ambiguous. CDR1 is SEHNR and CDR2 is FQNEAQ in the germline V gene (reference sequence). Trimming removed 1 base from V and 2 bases from J, with 17 bases in between. This CDR3 spans 17 amino acids. The CDR3 DNA reads as TGTGCCAGCAGCTTAGACGATTTCACAAGTACAAACACTGAAGCTTTCTTT. Amino acid sequence: CASSLDDFTSTNTEAFF.

V is TRBV9 and J is TRBJ1-4, with unresolved D. This CDR3 is 19 amino acids long. The germline gives CDR1 SGDLS, CDR2 YYNGEE. V was pared by 3 bases and J by 0 bases, with 21 bases between. The chain's CDR3 is CASSGGDAPGEATNEKLFF. The CDR3 DNA follows: TGTGCCAGCAGCGGCGGTGACGCGCCAGGCGAGGCAACTAATGAAAAACTGTTTTTT.

The chain has TRBV9 and TRBJ2-3; 8 nucleotides agree with TRBD1. Losses at the gene ends were 4 bases for V and 0 bases for J; bases not matched to a gene: 7. The CDR3 sequence is 16 residues long. Germline CDR1 is SGDLS and CDR2 is YYNGEE. The CDR3, as DNA: TGTGCCAGCAGCCCCCAGGGGGCACCTAGCACAGATACGCAGTATTTT. Residues: CASSPQGAPSTDTQYF.

The chain employs TRBV28 and TRBJ1-4; 8 nucleotides match TRBD1. CDR3 length: 13 amino acids. V shed 2 bases, J shed 7 bases, and the junction held 0 bases outside the gene matches. Germline V CDR1 and CDR2: MDHEN, SYDVKM. DNA for the CDR3: TGTGCCAGCAGTTTACAGGGGGCTGAAAAACTGTTTTTT. Translating gives CASSLQGAEKLFF.

The chain links TRBV9 to TRBJ2-2, with a weak D call TRBD2 (5 bases). The length of the CDR3 is 15 residues. Germline CDR1 reads SGDLS; CDR2 reads YYNGEE. V gave up 3 bases and J gave up 0 bases, with 9 bases separating them. The CDR3: CASSGTPANTGELFF. DNA of the CDR3: TGTGCCAGCAGCGGGACTCCCGCGAACACCGGGGAGCTGTTTTTT.

This clone is labeled medium-sized. This chain links TRBV28 with TRBJ1-5; TRBD1 might be the D (6 bases). This CDR3 region has 14 residues. Trimming removed 6 bases at V and 5 bases at J, with 14 bases between. CDR1 is MDHEN and CDR2 is SYDVKM in the germline V gene. The CDR3 DNA follows: TGTGCCAGCAGCCCCCAGGGGCCGGATCAGCCCCAGCATTTT. Amino acids: CASSPQGPDQPQHF.

The V gene is TRBV10-2, the J gene TRBJ2-3; TRBD2 aligns across 13 bases. V trimming: 3 bases; J trimming: 5 bases; junction bases outside the gene matches: 11. CDR1 is WSHSY and CDR2 is SAAADI in the germline V gene. The CDR3 loop spans 18 amino acids. The CDR3 DNA reads as TGCGCCAGCAGTGAAGGTACTAGCGGGAGGGCCGTGCAAGATACGCAGTATTTT. As protein: CASSEGTSGRAVQDTQYF.

V and J are TRBV28 and TRBJ1-1; TRBD1 is a possible D gene (5 bases). Deletions cut 6 bases from V and 1 base from J, with 12 bases between. CDR3 length: 14 amino acids. CDR1 and CDR2 (germline): MDHEN, SYDVKM. The CDR3 DNA reads TGTGCCAGCAGCTTAGGGCAGGGGAACACTGAAGCTTTCTTT. This codes for CASSLGQGNTEAFF.

V gene TRBV27 combines with J gene TRBJ2-2; D is unclear. The V and J ends lost 1 base and 6 bases respectively, with 6 bases between them. The germline gives CDR1 MNHEY, CDR2 SMNVEV (reference sequence). The CDR3 length is 13 residues. CDR3: CASSLYISGELFF. Here the CDR3 DNA reads TGTGCCAGCAGTTTATATATATCCGGGGAGCTGTTTTTT.

This clone was counted a single time. The chain links TRBV7-2 to TRBJ1-3, with a weak D call TRBD1 (6 bases). CDR1 and CDR2 (germline): SGHTA, FQGNSA. This CDR3 region has 14 residues. With 5 bases removed from V and 4 bases from J, the gap between germline ends came to 12 bases. The CDR3 loop reads CASSTGTKGNTIYF. The CDR3 coding sequence is TGTGCCAGCAGCACCGGGACAAAAGGAAACACCATATATTTT.

The rearrangement links TRBV4-1 to TRBJ1-4; TRBD1 might be the D (5 bases). V was shortened by 7 bases and J by 6 bases, with 12 bases between the two germline ends. Per the germline V gene, CDR1 is MGHRA and CDR2 is YSYEKL. There are 13 residues in the CDR3. The CDR3 sequence: CASTGKGYEKLFF. CDR3 bases: TGCGCCAGCACAGGGAAGGGTTATGAAAAACTGTTTTTT.

The chain couples TRBV5-4 to TRBJ1-5; no definite D call. V lost 0 bases, J lost 6 bases, and 7 bases lay in between. This CDR3 has 13 residues. Per the germline V gene, CDR1 is SGHNT and CDR2 is YYREEE (reference sequence). This chain's CDR3 is CASSLAKGQPQHF. In nucleotides, the CDR3 is TGTGCCAGCAGCTTGGCCAAAGGTCAGCCCCAGCATTTT.

The chain is built from TRBV7-9 and TRBJ2-5; 10 bases agree with TRBD1. The CDR3 totals 16 residues. The ends lost 0 bases at V and 5 bases at J; junction bases unmatched: 6. Looked up from germline, CDR1 is SEHNR and CDR2 is FQNEAQ (reference sequence). CDR3 loop: CASSLAAPGQGETQYF. The CDR3, as DNA: TGTGCCAGCAGCTTAGCGGCTCCGGGACAGGGGGAGACCCAGTACTTC.

The rearrangement joins TRBV7-8 to TRBJ2-1, with D unclear. Looked up from germline, CDR1 is SGHVS and CDR2 is FQNEAQ. Trimming shortened V by 6 bases and J by 7 bases, and 7 bases separated the two germline ends. The CDR3 covers 11 residues. This chain's CDR3 is CASSSGNEQFF. DNA of the CDR3: TGTGCCAGCAGTTCAGGTAATGAGCAGTTCTTC.

The chain employs TRBV7-9 and TRBJ1-1; D is unclear. Trimming left V 3 bases short and J 1 base short, with 6 bases between. Germline CDR1 SEHNR, CDR2 FQNEAQ (reference sequence). The CDR3 has 13 residues. The CDR3 DNA follows: TGTGCCAGCAGCTTCCGGCAGAACACTGAAGCTTTCTTT. It codes for CASSFRQNTEAFF.

This chain uses TRBV4-3 with TRBJ2-1; D is possibly TRBD1 or TRBD2 (5 bases each). The CDR3 totals 15 residues. V was shortened by 0 bases and J by 5 bases, with 11 bases between the two germline ends. Germline CDR1 reads LGHNA; CDR2 reads YSLEER. CDR3 nucleotide sequence: TGCGCCAGCAGCCAAGATTCCGGGACGCACAATGAGCAGTTCTTC. It is translated as CASSQDSGTHNEQFF.